A single sample is the source of the 8 T cell receptor beta chains below, sequenced in a study of cytomegalovirus exposure and HLA in healthy donors. Profiling relied on immunoSEQ multiplex PCR, and the TCRdb table lists in-frame clones only, not all of them. The table lists 230,000 or so clones, 80% to 90% of them singletons. Specimen: PBMCs. These receptors were taken from a woman aged 18-29 years in good health and CMV-seronegative.

V usage is TRBV9 and J usage is TRBJ2-5; D gene unclear. The CDR3 sequence is 14 residues long. The germline V and J ends were trimmed by 4 bases and 5 bases, with 15 bases remaining between them. Germline V gives CDR1 SGDLS, CDR2 YYNGEE. For the CDR3, the DNA is TGTGCCAGCAGCCCCCGGCCCGGGTTGGAGACCCAGTACTTC. Amino acids: CASSPRPGLETQYF.

The chain carries TRBV11-2 and TRBJ2-1; D is unresolved. Germline V gives CDR1 SGHAT, CDR2 FQNNGV. CDR3 length: 17 amino acids. V lost 0 bases and J lost 0, with 12 bases in between. CDR3 in DNA: TGTGCCAGCAGCTTAGATCCCGGGTCAAACTCCTACAATGAGCAGTTCTTC. Translated, it gives CASSLDPGSNSYNEQFF.

The rearrangement uses TRBV6-5 and TRBJ2-7; 9 nucleotides align to TRBD1. The CDR3 loop spans 15 amino acids. Unmatched junction bases numbered 11, after V lost 5 bases and J lost 6 bases. Per germline, CDR1 MNHEY and CDR2 SVGAGI. In DNA form, the CDR3 reads TGTGCCAGCAGTCCCCAGGCCGGGACAGGGCCCGAGCAGTACTTC. Amino acids: CASSPQAGTGPEQYF.

The chain links TRBV27 to TRBJ1-1; TRBD1 matches at 11 bases. CDR3 length: 15 residues. V shed 0 bases, J shed 4 bases, and the junction held 1 base outside the gene matches. Germline V gives CDR1 MNHEY, CDR2 SMNVEV (reference sequence). CDR3 in DNA: TGTGCCAGCAGTTTATCCGGGACAGGGGGCACTGAAGCTTTCTTT. Residues: CASSLSGTGGTEAFF.

V gene TRBV28 combines with J gene TRBJ2-5, with a tentative D call TRBD2 (6 bases). This CDR3 contains 12 residues. Trimming took 8 bases from V and 2 from J, leaving 9 bases between them. Germline CDR1 MDHEN, CDR2 SYDVKM. As DNA, the CDR3 is TGTGCCAGCGCTGGAGGGCAAGAGACCCAGTACTTC. It specifies CASAGGQETQYF.

The V and J genes are TRBV28 and TRBJ1-4; D gene ambiguous. This CDR3 region has 13 residues. The V and J ends lost 8 bases and 5 bases respectively, with 12 bases between them. Per the germline V gene, CDR1 is MDHEN and CDR2 is SYDVKM. CDR3 sequence: CASGHRKNEKLFF. The DNA of the CDR3 is TGTGCCAGCGGTCACAGAAAAAATGAAAAACTGTTTTTT.

The V and J genes are TRBV29-1 and TRBJ2-1, with TRBD2 as a possible D gene (5 bases). In germline, CDR1 is SQVTM, CDR2 ANQGSEA. With 3 bases removed from V and 0 bases from J, the gap between germline ends came to 15 bases. CDR3 length equals 16 residues. This CDR3 is CSVDGGPQLSYNEQFF. DNA for the CDR3: TGCAGCGTTGACGGCGGGCCGCAACTCTCCTACAATGAGCAGTTCTTC.

V is TRBV19 and J is TRBJ2-7; 7 nucleotides match TRBD2. This CDR3 comprises 14 residues. In germline, CDR1 is LNHDA, CDR2 SQIVND (reference sequence). V gave up 6 bases and J gave up 9 bases; unmatched junction bases: 14. The CDR3 region has the DNA TGTGCCAGTAGCCGGACACTAGCCGAGCGGGGGCAGTACTTC. It translates to CASSRTLAERGQYF.